A selection of T cell receptor beta chains follows, all from one sample in a study of vaccination and CD4 T cells after COVID-19. These receptors are not linked to any known antigen. TCRdb passed the PCR reads through MiXCR, listing each CDR3 protein once. This sample yields about 27,000 distinct CDR3 sequences, of which approximately 66% are seen a single time; about a sixth belongs to the top ten. The starting material was CD4+ T cells from blood, cultured in vitro, obtained after SARS-CoV-2 vaccination. The receptors shown here come from a human donor who received a COVID-19 vaccine. The CDR3 runs from the conserved cysteine through the conserved F or W. Each record gives: V gene, D gene, clone size, J gene, CDR3 DNA, CDR3 protein. D genes are given only for firm matches. Only part of the rows carry a size: once, few, many, or a class if the clone is expanded.

>TRBV15|NA|NA|TRBJ1-4
TGTGCCACCAGCAGATGGGCCTTCTCCGCTTCAACTAATGAAAAACTGTTTTTT
CATSRWAFSASTNEKLFF
>TRBV10-3|TRBD2|few|TRBJ2-3
TGTGCCATCAGTGATCCTCCGGGGGGGCCCACAGATACGCAGTATTTT
CAISDPPGGPTDTQYF
>TRBV6-1|TRBD1|few|TRBJ1-5
TGTGCCAGCAGTGAAACGGACAGGCATCAGCCCCAGCATTTT
CASSETDRHQPQHF
>TRBV20-1|TRBD1|NA|TRBJ1-1
TGCAGTGCTAGCCACTACAGGGGGCGGTTACCTGAAGCTTTCTTT
CSASHYRGRLPEAFF
>TRBV19|NA|NA|TRBJ1-2
TGTGCCAGTATGGGCAGATCTAACTATGGCTACACCTTC
CASMGRSNYGYTF
>TRBV20-1|TRBD1|NA|TRBJ1-2
TGCAGTGCTAGAGGTAGCCGGGACAGGGGGACCTCTAACTATGGCTACACCTTC
CSARGSRDRGTSNYGYTF
>TRBV6-5|TRBD2|NA|TRBJ2-2
TGTGCCAGCAGTTATGTACTAGCGGGGGGTACCGGGGAGCTGTTTTTT
CASSYVLAGGTGELFF
>TRBV30|TRBD2|NA|TRBJ2-3
TGTGCCTGGAGTGGACTAGCGGGAACTAGCACAGATACGCAGTATTTT
CAWSGLAGTSTDTQYF
>TRBV9|TRBD2|once|TRBJ2-7
TGTGCCAGCAGCGTAGATTACACTTGGCGGGGGGAACCTTACGAGCAGTACTTC
CASSVDYTWRGEPYEQYF
>TRBV2|NA|NA|TRBJ2-3
TGTGCCAGCAGTGCCTCCGGGACTGGCACAGATACGCAGTATTTT
CASSASGTGTDTQYF
>TRBV12-3/TRBV12-4|NA|once|TRBJ2-5
TGTGCCAGCAGTTTTACTTGGGGGCAAGAGACCCAGTACTTC
CASSFTWGQETQYF
>TRBV12-3/TRBV12-4|TRBD1|NA|TRBJ2-1
TGTGCCAGCACCCCGACAGGGGGCAATGAGCAGTTCTTC
CASTPTGGNEQFF
>TRBV6-1|NA|NA|TRBJ2-5
TGTGCCAGCGGGGCAGACCAAGAGACCCAGTACTTC
CASGADQETQYF
>TRBV20-1|TRBD2|NA|TRBJ2-2
TGCAGTGCTACATTAGCGGGGGGGATCACCGGGGAGCTGTTTTTT
CSATLAGGITGELFF
>TRBV20-1|NA|medium-sized|TRBJ1-2
TGCAGTGCTAGTAGGTTTTCATCGGGGGAGGATGGCTACACCTTC
CSASRFSSGEDGYTF
>TRBV2|TRBD1|few|TRBJ1-5
TGTGCCGGTGGGACAGACAGCAATCAGCCCCAGCATTTT
CAGGTDSNQPQHF
>TRBV20-1|NA|NA|TRBJ2-4
TGCAGTGCTAGCGGTCAGTTAAAAAACATTCAGTACTTC
CSASGQLKNIQYF
>TRBV21-1|NA|NA|TRBJ2-1
TGTGCCAGCAGCAAATACGCCGCGGGTATTGGTGAGGACAATGAGCAGTTCTTC
CASSKYAAGIGEDNEQFF
>TRBV20-1|NA|NA|TRBJ1-5
TGCAGTGCTAAGAACAGGGTCGGTCAGCCCCAGCATTTT
CSAKNRVGQPQHF
>TRBV5-1|TRBD2|NA|TRBJ2-1
TGCGCCAGCAGCCCGACGTTCCTTAGCGGGGACAATGAGCAGTTCTTC
CASSPTFLSGDNEQFF
>TRBV20-1|NA|NA|TRBJ2-3
TGCAGTGCCCCCCGGTTTGATAGCACAGATACGCAGTATTTT
CSAPRFDSTDTQYF
>TRBV25-1|TRBD1|NA|TRBJ2-5
TGTGCCAGCAGTGAATACAGGGGGTTTTTTCAAGAGACCCAGTACTTC
CASSEYRGFFQETQYF
>TRBV7-2|TRBD1|NA|TRBJ1-2
TGTGCCAGCAGCACGACGACAGGGGCTAACTATGGCTACACCTTC
CASSTTTGANYGYTF
>TRBV9|NA|NA|TRBJ2-7
TGTGCCAGCAGCGCAGGGACCTTAAAATTAACCTACGAGCAGTACTTC
CASSAGTLKLTYEQYF
>TRBV20-1|TRBD1|NA|TRBJ2-7
TGCAGTGCTAGGGGCCAGGGGGCCTTCTCCTACGAGCAGTACTTC
CSARGQGAFSYEQYF
>TRBV6-5|NA|NA|TRBJ1-1
TGTGCCAGCAGTTACGGGGTCCGGGGTACTGAAGCTTTCTTT
CASSYGVRGTEAFF
>TRBV10-3|NA|few|TRBJ1-6
TGTGCCATCAGTGAGTCAGTAGCTTATTCACCCCTCCACTTT
CAISESVAYSPLHF
>TRBV7-2|NA|NA|TRBJ2-3
TGTGCCAGCAGCTTAGCGGGACAACACACAGATACGCAGTATTTT
CASSLAGQHTDTQYF
>TRBV20-1|TRBD2|NA|TRBJ2-5
TGCAGTGCTAGAGAACCCTTAGGCGGGGGGGCCTTGGAGACCCAGTACTTC
CSAREPLGGGALETQYF
>TRBV19|TRBD1|NA|TRBJ1-2
TGTGCCAGTAGTCCCCGGACAGGGAAGTATGGCTACACCTTC
CASSPRTGKYGYTF
>TRBV5-1|NA|once|TRBJ2-7
TGCGCCAGCAGCTCTGGGGGAGGCGACTACGAGCAGTACTTC
CASSSGGGDYEQYF
>TRBV24-1|NA|NA|TRBJ2-7
TGTGCCACCAGTGATTCAGACTACCAGAAGGGACGATACGAGCAGTACTTC
CATSDSDYQKGRYEQYF
>TRBV5-1|TRBD1|NA|TRBJ1-1
TGCGCCAGCAGCTGGGGACAGGGCCGGACTGAAGCTTTCTTT
CASSWGQGRTEAFF
>TRBV19|NA|once|TRBJ1-2
TGTGCCACCCGACAGTCTAACTATGGCTACACCTTC
CATRQSNYGYTF
>TRBV7-2|NA|NA|TRBJ2-7
TGTGCCAGCAGCCGTTCGGCTCAATCCTCCTACGAGCAGTACTTC
CASSRSAQSSYEQYF
>TRBV7-9|NA|few|TRBJ2-5
TGTGCCAGCACCGTGGGGGGTACCCAGTACTTC
CASTVGGTQYF
>TRBV20-1|TRBD1|few|TRBJ2-5
TGCAGTGCTAGAGATCTCGACAGGGGAGAGACCCAGTACTTC
CSARDLDRGETQYF
>TRBV7-2|TRBD1|once|TRBJ1-2
TGTGCCAGCAGCCGCGGGACAGGGGGCGTCTATGGCTACACCTTC
CASSRGTGGVYGYTF
>TRBV10-3|TRBD1|NA|TRBJ1-2
TGTGCCATCAGGGGACAGGGCGTCGATAAGGGCTACACCTTC
CAIRGQGVDKGYTF
>TRBV29-1|NA|NA|TRBJ1-1
TGCAGCGTTGGGGAGGGCCCGGACACTGAAGCTTTCTTT
CSVGEGPDTEAFF
>TRBV5-6|NA|few|TRBJ1-6
TGTGCCAGCAGCTTGGATAACAGGAATTCACCCCTCCACTTT
CASSLDNRNSPLHF
>TRBV19|TRBD1|NA|TRBJ1-1
TGTGCCAGTAGTATAGACCCGTTTGGGGAGGGGGCGTCAGCTTTCTTT
CASSIDPFGEGASAFF
>TRBV5-5|TRBD1|NA|TRBJ1-5
TGTGCCAGCAGCTTGGGACAGGGGTGGGGAGGAGGACAGCCCCAGCATTTT
CASSLGQGWGGGQPQHF
>TRBV19|NA|NA|TRBJ2-5
TGTGCCAGTAGTATAGCGGGGCAAGAGACCCAGTACTTC
CASSIAGQETQYF
>TRBV18|TRBD1|few|TRBJ1-2
TGTGCCAGCTCAGAGGGGGCTTCTAACTATGGCTACACCTTC
CASSEGASNYGYTF
>TRBV14|NA|NA|TRBJ2-3
TGTGCCAGCAGCTCGCTAGGGGCTAGCATAGCAGATACGCAGTATTTT
CASSSLGASIADTQYF
>TRBV24-1|NA|few|TRBJ1-2
TGTGCCACCAGTGATTTATATCCTGGAAGCTACACCTTC
CATSDLYPGSYTF
>TRBV7-8|TRBD1|NA|TRBJ2-3
TGTGCCAGCAGCTTAGTGAGGTGGACAGGGCCCACAGATACGCAGTATTTT
CASSLVRWTGPTDTQYF
>TRBV6-5|TRBD2|NA|TRBJ2-3
TGTGCCAGCAGTTACTCATGGGGGGGGAGCACAGATACGCAGTATTTT
CASSYSWGGSTDTQYF
>TRBV10-3|NA|NA|TRBJ2-7
TGTGCCAGCAGGGGTACTGTCTACGAGCAGTACTTC
CASRGTVYEQYF
>TRBV10-2|NA|NA|TRBJ1-2
TGCGCCAGCAGTGAGTCTTCAGGCTATGGCTACACCTTC
CASSESSGYGYTF
>TRBV29-1|NA|NA|TRBJ1-5
TGCAGCGTTGGGTCCGCTAGCAATCAGCCCCAGCATTTT
CSVGSASNQPQHF
>TRBV30|NA|NA|TRBJ1-5
TGTGCCTGGAGCGCAGGCAGGGGCAATCAGCCCCAGCATTTT
CAWSAGRGNQPQHF
>TRBV2|NA|NA|TRBJ1-1
TGTGCCAGCTACAGGGACATGAACACTGAAGCTTTCTTT
CASYRDMNTEAFF
>TRBV10-1|NA|few|TRBJ1-2
TGCGCCAGCAGGCCGACGGTTGGCTATGGCTACACCTTC
CASRPTVGYGYTF
>TRBV5-4|TRBD1|NA|TRBJ1-6
TGTGCCAGCAGCTTGTCGACAGGGAGGAACTCACCCCTCCACTTT
CASSLSTGRNSPLHF
>TRBV28|NA|few|TRBJ1-2
TGTGCCAGTTCAAAACCGGGGCTTGGAGACTATGGCTACACCTTC
CASSKPGLGDYGYTF